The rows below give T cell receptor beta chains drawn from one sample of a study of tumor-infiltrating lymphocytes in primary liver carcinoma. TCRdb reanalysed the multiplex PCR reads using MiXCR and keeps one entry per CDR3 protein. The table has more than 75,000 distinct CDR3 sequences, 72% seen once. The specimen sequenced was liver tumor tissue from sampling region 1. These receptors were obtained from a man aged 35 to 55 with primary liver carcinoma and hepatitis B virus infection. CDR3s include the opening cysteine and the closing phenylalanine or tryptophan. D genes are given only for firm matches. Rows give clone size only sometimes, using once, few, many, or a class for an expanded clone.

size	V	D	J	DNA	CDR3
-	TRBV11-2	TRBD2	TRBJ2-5	TGTGCCAGCAGGGGAGGGGACCAAGAGACCCAGTACTTC	CASRGGDQETQYF
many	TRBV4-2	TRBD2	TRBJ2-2	TGTGCCAGCAGCCAAGTACTAGCGGGAGACACCGGGGAGCTGTTTTTT	CASSQVLAGDTGELFF
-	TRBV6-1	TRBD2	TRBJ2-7	TGTGCTAGCTCGGGGACTATCGGCTACGAGCAGTACTTC	CASSGTIGYEQYF
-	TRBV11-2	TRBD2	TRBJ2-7	TGTGCCAGCAACCGACTCGGACTAGCGGATGCCTACGAGCAGTACTTC	CASNRLGLADAYEQYF
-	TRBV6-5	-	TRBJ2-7	TGTGCCAGTAGAGCAGGAGGGGAATGGAACGAGCAGTACTTC	CASRAGGEWNEQYF
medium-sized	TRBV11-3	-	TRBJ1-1	TGTGCCAGCAGTTTCACACCCATGAACACTGAAGCTTTCTTT	CASSFTPMNTEAFF
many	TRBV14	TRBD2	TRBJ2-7	TGTGCCAGCAGCCAAGGTTATCTGGGGGAGCGGGAGAATAACGAGCAGTACTTC	CASSQGYLGERENNEQYF
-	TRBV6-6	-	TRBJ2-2	TGTGCCGGCAGTTACCCCGGCGGTGGGGGGACGGCCGGGGAGCTTTTTTTT	CAGSYPGGGGTAGELFF
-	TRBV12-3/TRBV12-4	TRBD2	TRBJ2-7	TGTACCTGCAGCCCGGGACTAGCGGGGCACTACGAGCAGTACTTC	CTCSPGLAGHYEQYF
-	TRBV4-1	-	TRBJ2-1	TGCGCCAGCAACCAAGATCGGGGGAGACTTCGAAACATTGAGCAGTTCTTC	CASNQDRGRLRNIEQFF
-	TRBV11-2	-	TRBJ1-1	TGTGTCAGCAACTTAGTGTACACTGAAGCTTTCTTT	CVSNLVYTEAFF
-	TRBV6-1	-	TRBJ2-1	TGTGCCAGCAGTAGGGGACCCTACAATGAGCAGTTTTTC	CASSRGPYNEQFF
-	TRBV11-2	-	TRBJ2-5	TGTACCAGCGGCTCTAGCGTCGGAGAGACCCAGTACTTC	CTSGSSVGETQYF
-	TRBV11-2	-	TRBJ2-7	TGTGCCAGCCAATATTCGGGAGGGGGCTACGAGCAATACTTC	CASQYSGGGYEQYF
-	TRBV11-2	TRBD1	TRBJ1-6	TGTGCCTGCAGCTCCCTGACAGGGAGGAATTCATCCCTCCAATTT	CACSSLTGRNSSLQF
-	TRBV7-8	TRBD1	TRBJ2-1	TGTGCCATCAGCGACAGGGGGCATGAGCAGTTCTTT	CAISDRGHEQFF